This T cell receptor (beta chain) was documented in a study of T cell responses to AZD1222 COVID-19 vaccine (dated by TCRdb to the early 2020s). Study-level background: A total of about 250 trial participants underwent TCR sequencing, of whom about 210 had received two doses of AZD1222 and 26 had received two doses of the MenACWY control vaccine. Trial participants were enrolled by age into 18-55, 56-69 and 70-plus year subgroups, with about 150, 27 and 61 TCR-sequenced participants respectively.

The CDR3 regions of human TCRbeta chains were subjected to immunosequencing. The study's processing was this. TCRs in the repertoires were compared against a reference library of SARS-CoV-2-specific TCRs that had been generated with the MIRA antigen-specificity platform. Breadth meant the fraction of unique TCRs that were SARS-CoV-2-associated, whereas depth meant the fraction of total T cells that were SARS-CoV-2-associated. Using the MIRA data, each spike-specific TCR was assigned both to the spike region to which the TCR was reactive and to a CD4 or CD8 class. Log10-transformed breadth and depth values were compared by one-way ANOVA with Sidak's multiple comparisons tests. In its TCRdb copy, this immuneACCESS table keeps in-frame sequences only and misses some clones. Where compared with another copy, unresolved V genes explain less than half of these, and the others have no known cause. Clone size and the V and J calls come from that table; the DNA yielded D and trimming. In this sample the table shows about 160,000 clones, roughly 90% of which occur a single time. Roughly 4% of the sample belongs to the ten largest clones.

In light of the paper, this sample's time point label describes: about 28 days (+/-7) after the second vaccine dose. AZD1222 recipients whose second dose came at about 4 weeks and those whose second dose came at about 12 weeks were combined into one group, since spike-specific TCR depth and breadth did not differ between the two schedules. Vaccinee samples came from UK trials COV001 and COV002, including a single-blind randomized controlled phase 2/3 trial of AZD1222 (ChAdOx1 nCoV-19) in healthy adults. Trial participant PBMC samples were collected at day 0 and day 28 after the second dose for TCRbeta chain sequencing. Details on this clone: Its cognate antigen has yet to be identified. No quality values exist for individual bases; no much larger clone is one base distant.

The CDR3 spans 17 residues, from the cysteine through the phenylalanine. Of all the DNA, just the CDR3 is kept, 51 bases in frame from base 1. Trimming removed 1 base from V and 4 bases from J, leaving 17 bases between the germline ends. Sequences SGHTA (CDR1) and FQGNSA (CDR2) are obtained from the germline V gene. Overall results and qualifications from the work: The 56-69-year group was small, and its depth increase did not reach significance, likely because of low power. Conclusions about previously exposed vaccinees were limited because only a handful of AZD1222 recipients were SARS-CoV-2 seropositive at baseline. After two AZD1222 doses, both the breadth and the depth of spike-specific TCRs were significantly higher than at day 0 and than in MenACWY recipients. Most participants were white British and females outnumbered males, and the authors suggested that clonal diversity may have been underestimated. Because no samples from the day 14 peak response were available, repertoires could be characterized only after the peak T cell response. Vaccine-associated CD4 TCRs spanned the whole spike protein, with dominant responses in regions 160-218 and 743-854. Reportedly, close to half of the unique spike-specific TCRs recognized epitopes lying outside the regions that are mutated in the B.1.351 and B.1.1.7 variants.

This TCR was sampled from an adult who received the AZD1222 COVID-19 vaccine. Here the sequenced sample was peripheral blood, taken 28 days after the second AZD1222 dose. The sequence joins TRBV7-2 to TRBJ1-3, with no confidently assigned D gene. The nucleotide sequence reads as follows: TGTGCCAGCAGCTTAGATTCGAGCCGGGCTAGCGGAAACACCATATATTTT. This encodes CASSLDSSRASGNTIYF.